Presented here are 32 T cell receptor beta chains from one specimen sequenced in a study of blood T cell repertoires in COVID-19. Using immunoSEQ multiplex PCR, the repertoire was profiled, and TCRdb retains in-frame clones only, with some absent. The sample has about 320,000 clones; about nine tenths are singletons. Sample: PBMCs or T cells enriched from blood (not recorded which). The receptor source for this set is a man aged 55-75 years who had recovered from COVID-19.

This clone was recorded only once. CDR3 coding DNA: TGTGCCAGCAGTGATATACACCCGGGACTAGCGGGAGGGAGGGAGACCCAGTACTTC. As protein: CASSDIHPGLAGGRETQYF. The chain recombines TRBV2 with TRBJ2-5, with 16 nucleotides matching TRBD2. This CDR3 spans 19 amino acids. Germline-derived CDR1 and CDR2 are SNHLY and FYNNEI. V was pared by 3 bases and J by 5 bases, with 12 bases of the junction left unmatched.

The chain recombines TRBV7-2 with TRBJ2-7; 8 bases match TRBD2. V was clipped by 2 bases and J by 3 bases; unmatched bases: 9. This CDR3 is 16 amino acids long. Germline loops: CDR1 SGHTA, CDR2 FQGNSA. The CDR3 here is CASSLRGGGQFYEQYF. Written as DNA, the CDR3 is TGTGCCAGCAGCTTACGGGGGGGCGGACAATTCTACGAGCAGTACTTC.

The rearrangement links TRBV2 to TRBJ1-2; TRBD1 matches 7 bases. Trimming at V came to 7 bases and at J to 4 bases, leaving 9 bases not matched to a gene. The CDR3 totals 14 residues. Germline V CDR1 and CDR2: SNHLY, FYNNEI. The CDR3 here is CASTVTGRSYGYTF. CDR3 bases: TGTGCCAGCACCGTGACAGGGAGGAGCTATGGCTACACCTTC.

The chain uses TRBV30 and TRBJ1-1, with D tentatively TRBD1 (5 bases). This CDR3 region has 14 residues. Trimming pared 3 bases from V and 0 bases from J, leaving 11 bases between. CDR1 and CDR2 (germline): GTSNPN, SVGIG (reference sequence). The DNA for the CDR3 is TGTGCCTGGAGAAGGGGTTCGATGAACACTGAAGCTTTCTTT. Its translation: CAWRRGSMNTEAFF.

This clone was seen once. The gene calls are TRBV29-1 and TRBJ1-1, with TRBD1 as a possible D gene (5 bases). CDR3 length: 14 amino acids. The germline gives CDR1 SQVTM, CDR2 ANQGSEA. V lost 7 bases, J lost 0 bases, and 15 bases lay in between. Here the CDR3 reads CSAGGGAMNTEAFF. The CDR3 DNA reads TGCAGCGCTGGGGGAGGGGCCATGAACACTGAAGCTTTCTTT.

This chain connects TRBV5-1 to TRBJ2-1; no firm D call. Per germline, CDR1 SGHRS and CDR2 YFSETQ. This CDR3 has 11 residues. Trimming shortened V by 4 bases and J by 8 bases, and 7 bases separated the two germline ends. This chain's CDR3 is CASSALYEQFF. As DNA, the CDR3 is TGCGCCAGCAGCGCACTTTATGAGCAGTTCTTC. The variable domain in full, with the rest retrieved from reference TRBV5-1 and TRBJ2-1, is KAGVTQTPRYLIKTRGQQVTLSCSPISGHRSVSWYQQTPGQGLQFLFEYFSETQRNKGNFPGRFSGRQFSNSRSEMNVSTLELGDSALYLCASSALYEQFFGPGTRLTVL.

J is TRBJ1-4 and V is TRBV7-9; D is perhaps TRBD1 (5 bases). Germline CDR1 is SEHNR and CDR2 is FQNEAQ (reference sequence). The V and J ends lost 5 bases and 0 bases respectively, with 13 bases between them. The CDR3 consists of 16 residues. The CDR3 region has the DNA TGTGCCAGCAGCCTGACAGCCAGCGCAACTAATGAAAAACTGTTTTTT. Its protein is CASSLTASATNEKLFF.

The chain recombines TRBV7-9 with TRBJ2-5, with TRBD2 as a possible D gene (5 bases). Between the trimmed V and J ends, which lost 2 bases and 0 bases, there was a span of 7 bases. The CDR3 has 14 amino acids. Per germline, CDR1 SEHNR and CDR2 FQNEAQ (reference sequence). This CDR3 is CASSLSTNQETQYF. As DNA, the CDR3 is TGTGCCAGCAGCTTATCGACTAACCAAGAGACCCAGTACTTC.

The CDR3 here is CASSPGGTSYNEQFF. CDR3 in DNA: TGTGCCAGCAGCCCGGGGGGTACCTCCTACAATGAGCAGTTCTTC. The J gene is TRBJ2-1, the V gene TRBV11-2; 7 bases are shared with TRBD2. The CDR3 has 15 residues. The germline V gene encodes CDR1 SGHAT and CDR2 FQNNGV. Germline trimming cut 5 bases from V and 0 bases from J; bases unmatched to any gene: 4. The variable domain in full, completed from reference TRBV11-2 and TRBJ2-1, reads EAGVAQSPRYKIIEKRQSVAFWCNPISGHATLYWYQQILGQGPKLLIQFQNNGVVDDSQLPKDRFSAERLKGVDSTLKIQPAKLEDSAVYLCASSPGGTSYNEQFFGPGTRLTVL.

This rearrangement joins TRBV6-5 to TRBJ1-6, with D possibly TRBD1 on 5 matching bases. The CDR3 covers 15 residues. Per germline, CDR1 MNHEY and CDR2 SVGAGI. Trimming left V 2 bases short and J 2 bases short, with 7 bases between. The CDR3 bases are TGTGCCAGCAGTTACGGGGGGGCCTATAATTCACCCCTCCACTTT. Encoded protein: CASSYGGAYNSPLHF.

The chain links TRBV7-2 to TRBJ2-7; the match to TRBD2 covers 7 bases. The V and J ends lost 2 bases and 4 bases, in that order; junction bases with no gene match: 8. Per germline, CDR1 SGHTA and CDR2 FQGNSA. The CDR3 sequence is 15 residues long. The CDR3 bases are TGTGCCAGCAGCTTAAGGGACTACCCCCTTTACGAGCAGTACTTC. Protein: CASSLRDYPLYEQYF. The variable domain in full, completed from reference TRBV7-2 and TRBJ2-7, reads GAGVSQSPSNKVTEKGKDVELRCDPISGHTALYWYRQSLGQGLEFLIYFQGNSAPDKSGLPSDRFSAERTGGSVSTLTIQRTQQEDSAVYLCASSLRDYPLYEQYFGPGTRLTVT.

Here the CDR3 reads CASRFTGYDQPQHF. CDR3 coding DNA: TGTGCCAGCAGGTTTACAGGGTATGATCAGCCCCAGCATTTT. The chain uses TRBV28 and TRBJ1-5; TRBD1 is a possible D gene (6 bases). Trimming took off 6 bases at V and 5 bases at J, with 14 bases between the two ends. There are 14 residues in the CDR3. From germline, CDR1 is MDHEN and CDR2 SYDVKM.

The V call is TRBV6-2 or TRBV6-3, the J call TRBJ2-1, with TRBD1 matching over 7 bases. The CDR3 totals 16 residues. Germline CDR1 reads MNHEY; CDR2 reads SVGEGT. Germline trimming cut 2 bases from V and 1 base from J; bases unmatched to any gene: 5. CDR3 sequence (DNA): TGTGCCAGCAGTTACGCCAGGGGGAAGTCCTACAATGAGCAGTTCTTC. This codes for CASSYARGKSYNEQFF.

This chain connects TRBV5-1 to TRBJ2-1, with 16 bases fitting TRBD2. CDR1 is SGHRS, CDR2 YFSETQ, per germline. The CDR3 runs to 17 residues. J was trimmed by 5 bases and V by 4 bases; bases with no gene match: 6. CDR3 loop: CASSPTGLAGGNNEQFF. CDR3 nucleotides: TGCGCCAGCAGCCCAACGGGACTAGCGGGGGGGAACAATGAGCAGTTCTTC.

The rearrangement links TRBV4-1 to TRBJ1-2; no definite D call. The germline V gene encodes CDR1 MGHRA and CDR2 YSYEKL. This CDR3 has 15 amino acids. V dropped 1 base and J dropped 0 bases, with 9 bases sitting between them. In DNA, the CDR3 is TGCGCCAGCAGCCAAGGGCTTTCCGCTAACTATGGCTACACCTTC. Protein: CASSQGLSANYGYTF.

The CDR3 sequence is CASSQDSGWIYEQYF. Here the CDR3 DNA reads TGTGCCAGCAGCCAAGATTCGGGTTGGATCTACGAGCAGTACTTC. This chain joins TRBV3-1 (or the pseudogene TRBV3-2) and TRBJ2-7; D unclear. This CDR3 contains 15 residues. The germline V gene encodes CDR1 LGHDT and CDR2 YNNKEL (reference sequence). The V and J ends lost 0 bases and 3 bases respectively, with 12 bases between them.

The chain carries TRBV11-2 and TRBJ1-6, with D tentatively TRBD1 (5 bases). Germline-derived CDR1 and CDR2 are SGHAT and FQNNGV. V was cut by 5 bases and J by 7 bases, with 9 bases left in between. The CDR3 totals 13 residues. The CDR3 here is CASSLWTNSPLHF. In nucleotides, the CDR3 is TGTGCCAGCAGCCTATGGACAAATTCACCCCTCCACTTT.

V and J are TRBV5-1 and TRBJ2-7; 13 nucleotides line up with TRBD2. The junction had 1 base not matched to a gene; V was cut back by 3 bases and J by 1 base. Germline CDR1 is SGHRS and CDR2 is YFSETQ. The CDR3 consists of 15 residues. CDR3 in DNA: TGCGCCAGCAGCTGGACTAGCGGGAGATCCTACGAGCAGTACTTC. Translating it yields CASSWTSGRSYEQYF.

The J gene is TRBJ1-5, the V gene TRBV19; weak D call: TRBD1 (5 bases). Per germline, CDR1 LNHDA and CDR2 SQIVND (reference sequence). The CDR3 has 17 amino acids. V shed 4 bases and J shed 0 bases, with 16 bases lying between them. CDR3 sequence (DNA): TGTGCCAGTAGTACGACAGCCACCTCGACTAGCAATCAGCCCCAGCATTTT. It is translated as CASSTTATSTSNQPQHF.

The chain couples TRBV5-5 to TRBJ2-4; 9 bases match TRBD1. Per germline, CDR1 SGHKS and CDR2 YYEKEE (reference sequence). The ends lost 3 bases at V and 6 bases at J; junction bases unmatched: 7. CDR3 length equals 15 residues. The CDR3 loop is CASSSPGQGTNIQYF. The CDR3 nucleotides read TGTGCCAGCAGCTCCCCGGGACAGGGAACAAACATTCAGTACTTC.

This chain uses TRBV4-1 with TRBJ2-7; D is perhaps TRBD1 (5 bases). Germline CDR1 is MGHRA and CDR2 is YSYEKL. The ends were cut back, 2 bases at V and 3 bases at J, with 14 bases in the middle. This CDR3 comprises 15 residues. The CDR3 region has the DNA TGCGCCAGCAGCCAACTTCAGGGCCTTAGCTACGAGCAGTACTTC. The encoded protein is CASSQLQGLSYEQYF.

The V gene is TRBV4-1, the J gene TRBJ2-5; 7 nucleotides align to TRBD1. Germline values: CDR1 MGHRA, CDR2 YSYEKL. CDR3 length: 15 amino acids. The ends lost 0 bases at V and 3 bases at J; junction bases unmatched: 4. CDR3 sequence: CASSQDLDRKETQYF. CDR3 in DNA: TGCGCCAGCAGCCAAGATTTGGACAGGAAAGAGACCCAGTACTTC.

The V and J genes are TRBV30 and TRBJ1-2, with D possibly matching TRBD1 (6 bases). V was cut by 4 bases and J by 3 bases, with 12 bases left in between. This CDR3 comprises 13 residues. Germline V gene sequence: CDR1 GTSNPN, CDR2 SVGIG (reference sequence). The CDR3 sequence is CAWNPGTHYGYTF. CDR3 DNA sequence: TGTGCCTGGAACCCCGGGACACACTATGGCTACACCTTC.

The chain joins TRBV5-1 to TRBJ1-5, with D possibly being TRBD1 (5 bases). The germline gives CDR1 SGHRS, CDR2 YFSETQ. This CDR3 is 15 amino acids long. V dropped 3 bases and J dropped 0 bases, with 10 bases sitting between them. The DNA for the CDR3 is TGCGCCAGCAGCTCTGCGGGGGATAGCAATCAGCCCCAGCATTTT. Translation: CASSSAGDSNQPQHF.

The chain combines TRBV5-5 with TRBJ2-2; 10 nucleotides align to TRBD1. CDR1 SGHKS and CDR2 YYEKEE come from the germline V gene (reference sequence). Losses at the gene ends were 0 bases for V and 4 bases for J; bases not matched to a gene: 0. The CDR3 is made up of 15 amino acids. CDR3: CASSLGTGGTGELFF. The CDR3 nucleotides read TGTGCCAGCAGCTTGGGGACAGGGGGCACCGGGGAGCTGTTTTTT. The full variable domain, completed using reference TRBV5-5 and TRBJ2-2, is DAGVTQSPTHLIKTRGQQVTLRCSPISGHKSVSWYQQVLGQGPQFIFQYYEKEERGRGNFPDRFSARQFPNYSSELNVNALLLGDSALYLCASSLGTGGTGELFFGEGSRLTVL.

The chain uses TRBV18 and TRBJ2-5; unclear D gene. Germline lookup yields CDR1 KGHSH and CDR2 LQKENI. The ends were cut back, 4 bases at V and 5 bases at J, with 8 bases in the middle. The CDR3 covers 12 residues. CDR3 protein: CASSLSEETQYF. CDR3 bases: TGTGCCAGCTCACTTTCCGAGGAGACCCAGTACTTC.

The chain combines TRBV24-1 with TRBJ1-2, with a tentative D call TRBD1 (6 bases). In germline, CDR1 is KGHDR, CDR2 SFDVKD. V shed 3 bases and J shed 1 base, with 8 bases lying between them. CDR3 length: 14 amino acids. The CDR3 DNA is TGTGCCACCAGTGATGCAGGGGTTAACTATGGCTACACCTTC. Protein product: CATSDAGVNYGYTF.

The rearrangement links TRBV15 to TRBJ1-4; a weak D match, TRBD1 (5 bases). Germline V CDR1 and CDR2: LNHNV, YYDKDF (reference sequence). The CDR3 is 13 amino acids. Trimming took 8 bases from V and 6 from J, leaving 13 bases between them. DNA for the CDR3: TGTGCCACCTTAGGGGTTGGCGATGAAAAACTGTTTTTT. Its protein is CATLGVGDEKLFF.

The V call is TRBV9, the J call TRBJ2-2; 7 bases map to TRBD1. The CDR3 is 15 amino acids. Germline CDR1 reads SGDLS; CDR2 reads YYNGEE. Germline trimming cut 4 bases from V and 2 bases from J; bases unmatched to any gene: 5. For the CDR3, the DNA is TGTGCCAGCAGCCCGGGACAGCGTAACACCGGGGAGCTGTTTTTT. Its translation is CASSPGQRNTGELFF.

The rearrangement joins TRBV18 to TRBJ1-4, with 7 nucleotides matching TRBD1. This CDR3 region has 13 residues. In germline, CDR1 is KGHSH, CDR2 LQKENI. After removal of 2 bases from V and 7 bases from J, the junction contained 1 base not matched to a gene. The CDR3: CASSPTGAEKLFF. For the CDR3, the DNA is TGTGCCAGCTCACCAACAGGGGCTGAAAAACTGTTTTTT.

The chain is built from TRBV7-9 and TRBJ2-1; 13 bases are shared with TRBD2. From germline, CDR1 is SEHNR and CDR2 FQNEAQ (reference sequence). The CDR3 is made up of 14 amino acids. V gave up 6 bases and J gave up 7 bases; unmatched junction bases: 3. The CDR3 here is CASSRTSGSNEQFF. DNA of the CDR3: TGTGCCAGCAGTAGGACTAGCGGGAGTAATGAGCAGTTCTTC.

The genes are TRBV5-6 and TRBJ2-3, with D tentatively TRBD2 (6 bases). The CDR3 is made up of 17 amino acids. Germline V gives CDR1 SGHDT, CDR2 YYEEEE. V was shortened by 0 bases and J by 3 bases, with 17 bases between the two germline ends. CDR3: CASSLAQPSGLTDTQYF. For the CDR3, the DNA is TGTGCCAGCAGCTTGGCCCAACCCAGCGGGTTAACAGATACGCAGTATTTT.